The 27 T cell receptor beta chains in this list originate from one sample, sequenced in a study of PD-1 blockade in classical Hodgkin lymphoma (dated by TCRdb to 2020 to 2022). The receptor library was made with the immunoSEQ multiplex PCR assay. TCRdb provides this immuneACCESS table in a form limited to in-frame rearrangements. Some clones are lacking; in checked studies, under half of them reflect an unresolved V gene, and why the rest are absent is not known. The sample has 11,000 to 15,000 clones on record, about 81% of them singletons. The ten largest clones take up about 4.2% of the sample. The time point label on this specimen signifies: cycle 1 day 1 (C1D1), immediately before nivolumab initiation. Relapse after autologous stem cell transplantation had occurred in all trial patients, and cohorts A, B and C were distinguished by prior brentuximab vedotin exposure. This sample comprised peripheral blood mononuclear cells (PBMCs), obtained at baseline. These receptor sequences come from a human donor with classical Hodgkin lymphoma.

The rearrangement uses TRBV7-3 and TRBJ1-1; a weak D match, TRBD1 (5 bases). V was trimmed by 4 bases and J by 1 base, leaving 7 bases between them. Germline CDR1 SGHTA, CDR2 FQGTGA. There are 13 residues in the CDR3. CDR3 residues: CASSSQGNTEAFF. For the CDR3, the DNA is TGTGCCAGCAGCTCCCAGGGGAACACTGAAGCTTTCTTT.

Here the CDR3 reads CASSYRDGKNIQYF. The CDR3 DNA follows: TGTGCCAGCAGTTATCGGGACGGCAAAAACATTCAGTACTTC. V gene TRBV27 combines with J gene TRBJ2-4; tentatively, D is TRBD1 or TRBD2 (5 bases each). The CDR3 runs to 14 residues. V was trimmed by 4 bases and J by 3 bases, leaving 10 bases between them. CDR1 and CDR2 from the germline V gene are MNHEY and SMNVEV (reference sequence).

This clone has just one count. The chain employs TRBV5-4 and TRBJ1-5, with a possible D match to TRBD1 (6 bases). The ends were cut back, 4 bases at V and 2 bases at J, with 13 bases in the middle. Germline V gene data show CDR1 as SGHNT and CDR2 as YYREEE (reference sequence). This CDR3 contains 15 residues. CDR3 DNA sequence: TGTGCCAGCAGCCTCTGGGGGGCTCGCAATCAGCCCCAGCATTTT. Residues: CASSLWGARNQPQHF.

The chain employs TRBV19 and TRBJ1-1; maybe TRBD1 (6 bases). The CDR3 runs 14 residues. The germline gives CDR1 LNHDA, CDR2 SQIVND (reference sequence). Trimming removed 8 bases from V and 0 bases from J, with 13 bases in between. The CDR3 nucleotides are TGTGCCAGTCAGAGGGGGAGGATGAACACTGAAGCTTTCTTT. Amino acid sequence: CASQRGRMNTEAFF.

This chain links TRBV18 with TRBJ2-7; 8 bases are shared with TRBD1. Per germline, CDR1 KGHSH and CDR2 LQKENI. The V gene end was trimmed by 4 bases and the J gene end by 6 bases; junction bases not matched to a gene: 5. This CDR3 has 13 amino acids. CDR3 residues: CASSRGQGGEQYF. The CDR3 DNA follows: TGTGCCAGCTCACGTGGACAGGGTGGCGAGCAGTACTTC.

The chain is built from TRBV27 and TRBJ2-7; 7 bases agree with TRBD2. The V segment lost 0 bases and the J segment 2 bases; nucleotides outside the gene matches: 7. The CDR3 is 16 amino acids. In germline, CDR1 is MNHEY, CDR2 SMNVEV (reference sequence). The CDR3 region is CASSLSLRGRAYEQYF. The CDR3 nucleotides are TGTGCCAGCAGTTTATCGCTGCGGGGGAGGGCCTACGAGCAGTACTTC.

This clone appeared a single time. V and J are TRBV7-8 and TRBJ2-5; D may be TRBD1 or TRBD2 (6 bases each). V lost 3 bases to trimming and J lost 4 bases, with 18 bases between them. This CDR3 spans 16 amino acids. Germline values: CDR1 SGHVS, CDR2 FQNEAQ. In DNA, the CDR3 is TGTGCCAGCAGCTTCGAGGGGGGCTTTCTAGTAGAGACCCAGTACTTC. Encoded protein: CASSFEGGFLVETQYF.

The V and J genes are TRBV19 and TRBJ2-7; the match to TRBD2 covers 11 bases. Losses at the gene ends were 3 bases for V and 4 bases for J; bases not matched to a gene: 5. This CDR3 has 15 amino acids. Germline CDR1 is LNHDA and CDR2 is SQIVND (reference sequence). The CDR3 loop is CASSISGTSGYEQYF. DNA for the CDR3: TGTGCCAGTAGTATCTCCGGGACTAGCGGATACGAGCAGTACTTC.

V and J are TRBV27 and TRBJ2-2, with TRBD2 as a possible D gene (6 bases). CDR3 length equals 17 residues. Germline V gene data show CDR1 as MNHEY and CDR2 as SMNVEV (reference sequence). Trimming left V 4 bases short and J 0 bases short, with 15 bases between. CDR3 nucleotides: TGTGCCAGCAGTTCGTCGGAGCGGGCCGCGAACACCGGGGAGCTGTTTTTT. As protein: CASSSSERAANTGELFF.

This sequence joins TRBV7-8 and TRBJ1-5; 11 bases align to TRBD1. J was trimmed by 1 base and V by 4 bases; bases with no gene match: 6. The CDR3 is made up of 17 amino acids. The germline V gene encodes CDR1 SGHVS and CDR2 FQNEAQ. Here the CDR3 reads CASSSGQGALSNQPQHF. The CDR3 DNA sequence: TGTGCCAGCAGCTCAGGACAGGGGGCTTTAAGCAATCAGCCCCAGCATTTT.

The genes are TRBV28 and TRBJ1-2; D gene unclear. Deletions cut 10 bases from V and 4 bases from J, with 13 bases between. Germline CDR1 MDHEN, CDR2 SYDVKM. The CDR3 contains 12 residues. CDR3 protein: CATQEGSYGYTF. DNA of the CDR3: TGTGCCACCCAGGAAGGGAGCTATGGCTACACCTTC.

The V and J genes are TRBV5-1 and TRBJ1-5; possibly TRBD1 for D (6 bases). The CDR3 is 15 amino acids. Germline V gene data show CDR1 as SGHRS and CDR2 as YFSETQ. The ends were cut back, 4 bases at V and 4 bases at J, with 15 bases in the middle. CDR3 sequence (DNA): TGCGCCAGCAGCAGTAGGGGGGCTCCTAATCAGCCCCAGCATTTT. Translation: CASSSRGAPNQPQHF.

The rearrangement joins TRBV7-3 to TRBJ2-7; D ambiguous. There are 14 residues in the CDR3. The V gene lost 3 bases and the J gene lost 4 bases, with 13 bases spanning the gap. Germline V CDR1 and CDR2: SGHTA, FQGTGA. CDR3 amino acids: CASSLGPIGYEQYF. The DNA of the CDR3 is TGTGCCAGCAGCTTGGGTCCGATAGGATACGAGCAGTACTTC.

This rearrangement joins TRBV5-1 to TRBJ2-2; 7 bases are a match to TRBD1. The CDR3 loop spans 15 amino acids. V shed 5 bases, J shed 4 bases, and the junction held 8 bases outside the gene matches. The germline V gene encodes CDR1 SGHRS and CDR2 YFSETQ. CDR3 amino acids: CASRLNRGITGELFF. The DNA for the CDR3 is TGCGCCAGCAGATTAAACAGGGGAATCACCGGGGAGCTGTTTTTT.

This clone was counted only a few times. The rearrangement uses TRBV7-4 and TRBJ1-2, with 7 bases lining up with TRBD1. Germline CDR1 and CDR2: SGHVT and SQSDAQ. The CDR3 has 15 amino acids. J gave up 6 bases and V 5 bases, and 12 bases lay outside the gene matches. The CDR3 reads CASSPPLQGCHGYTF. In DNA, the CDR3 is TGTGCCAGCAGCCCGCCCCTACAGGGGTGCCATGGCTACACCTTC.

The V gene is TRBV9, the J gene TRBJ2-1; D unclear. V was shortened by 0 bases and J by 5 bases, with 6 bases between the two germline ends. This CDR3 spans 13 amino acids. From germline, CDR1 is SGDLS and CDR2 YYNGEE. The CDR3: CASSVVLDNEQFF. CDR3 nucleotide sequence: TGTGCCAGCAGCGTAGTCTTAGACAATGAGCAGTTCTTC.

This CDR3 is CASSSGGDISGANVLTF. DNA for the CDR3: TGTGCCAGTAGCAGCGGGGGGGACATCTCTGGGGCCAACGTCCTGACTTTC. This chain connects TRBV19 to TRBJ2-6; 10 nucleotides agree with TRBD2. This CDR3 has 17 amino acids. CDR1 and CDR2 (germline): LNHDA, SQIVND (reference sequence). V lost 6 bases to trimming and J lost 0 bases; unmatched junction nucleotides: 5.

The chain joins TRBV6-6 to TRBJ2-7, with TRBD1 identical over 7 bases. The CDR3 runs to 14 residues. The germline V gene encodes CDR1 MNHNY and CDR2 SVGAGI (reference sequence). After removal of 0 bases from V and 5 bases from J, the junction contained 4 bases not matched to a gene. The CDR3 bases are TGTGCCAGCAGTTACTCAGAACAGGGGAACGAGCAGTACTTC. Protein sequence: CASSYSEQGNEQYF.

The chain is built from TRBV27 and TRBJ2-7; weak D call: TRBD1 (6 bases). Germline V lookup: CDR1 MNHEY, CDR2 SMNVEV (reference sequence). Trimming left V 2 bases short and J 3 bases short, with 11 bases between. The CDR3 has 14 residues. CDR3 bases: TGTGCCAGCAGTTTACGGGACAACCACTACGAGCAGTACTTC. Its protein product is CASSLRDNHYEQYF.

V and J are TRBV27 and TRBJ2-5; 8 nucleotides align to TRBD1. With the DNA end fitting TRBJ2-7 better, the J assignment may be wrong. From germline, CDR1 is MNHEY and CDR2 SMNVEV (reference sequence). The CDR3 sequence is 16 residues long. The CDR3: CASSPSQGAFIYEQYF. CDR3 DNA: TGTGCCAGCAGTCCCTCCCAGGGGGCTTTTATCTACGAGCAGTACTTC.

This clone was found once. V is TRBV18 and J is TRBJ2-2; 7 nucleotides match TRBD1. This CDR3 region has 16 residues. V lost 0 bases to trimming and J lost 2 bases; unmatched junction nucleotides: 3. CDR1 and CDR2 from the germline V gene are KGHSH and LQKENI. The CDR3 sequence is CASSPPGTANTGELFF. CDR3 bases: TGTGCCAGCTCACCACCCGGGACAGCCAACACCGGGGAGCTGTTTTTT.

The chain combines TRBV18 with TRBJ2-3; D unresolved. V was cut by 1 base and J by 5 bases, with 13 bases left in between. There are 15 residues in the CDR3. Germline V lookup: CDR1 KGHSH, CDR2 LQKENI. CDR3 in amino acids: CASSPLSGVGDTQYF. CDR3 bases: TGTGCCAGCTCACCACTATCTGGGGTTGGAGATACGCAGTATTTT. Full variable domain (missing parts from reference TRBV18 and TRBJ2-3): NAGVMQNPRHLVRRRGQEARLRCSPMKGHSHVYWYRQLPEEGLKFMVYLQKENIIDESGMPKERFSAEFPKEGPSILRIQQVVRGDSAAYFCASSPLSGVGDTQYFGPGTRLTVL.

This clone was detected a few times. The CDR3 sequence: CASSTYSGANVLTF. DNA of the CDR3: TGTGCCAGCAGTACTTACTCTGGGGCCAACGTCCTGACTTTC. The rearrangement joins TRBV9 to TRBJ2-6; no firm D call. Germline V gene data show CDR1 as SGDLS and CDR2 as YYNGEE. The CDR3 covers 14 residues. V lost 5 bases and J lost 0, with 6 bases in between.

The chain carries TRBV5-1 and TRBJ2-1, with D uncertain. Germline loops: CDR1 SGHRS, CDR2 YFSETQ. Trimming left V 0 bases short and J 5 bases short, with 6 bases between. The CDR3 spans 13 residues. CDR3 in amino acids: CASSLEVNNEQFF. CDR3 DNA: TGCGCCAGCAGCTTGGAGGTAAACAATGAGCAGTTCTTC.

The rearrangement links TRBV29-1 to TRBJ2-2, with D perhaps given as TRBD1 or TRBD2 (5 bases each). Trimming took off 4 bases at V and 7 bases at J, with 7 bases between the two ends. The CDR3 has 11 amino acids. Germline CDR1 is SQVTM and CDR2 is ANQGSEA. The CDR3 coding sequence is TGCAGCGTTGGAGGGGTCGGGGAGCTGTTTTTT. Its protein is CSVGGVGELFF.

The gene calls are TRBV9 and TRBJ2-5, with D maybe TRBD1 (5 bases). The J call could be wrong; TRBJ2-7 is a better fit for the DNA end. The CDR3 length is 14 residues. Germline-derived CDR1 and CDR2 are SGDLS and YYNGEE. DNA of the CDR3: TGTGCCAGCAGCGCCCGACAGTCCTCCTACGAGCAGTACTTC. Translated: CASSARQSSYEQYF.

The chain carries TRBV28 and TRBJ2-1; D possibly corresponds to TRBD2 (6 bases). The CDR3 contains 16 residues. V was trimmed by 6 bases and J by 5 bases, leaving 20 bases between them. CDR1 MDHEN and CDR2 SYDVKM come from the germline V gene. This chain's CDR3 is CASRRMVGTSHNEQFF. The CDR3 DNA reads TGTGCCAGCAGACGCATGGTGGGGACTTCCCACAATGAGCAGTTCTTC.